The 19 T cell receptor beta chains given below trace back to one sample, sequenced in a study of blood T cell repertoires in COVID-19. Clones were sequenced by immunoSEQ multiplex PCR, and TCRdb holds only the in-frame ones, with some missing. The sample lists about 350,000 clones; 88% were seen once. Sequenced input: PBMCs or T cells enriched from blood (not recorded which). The source is a woman aged 30 to 39 who had been exposed to COVID-19.

The V and J genes are TRBV27 and TRBJ2-7, with D unresolved. V was pared by 3 bases and J by 0 bases, with 6 bases between. Germline-derived CDR1 and CDR2 are MNHEY and SMNVEV (reference sequence). CDR3 size: 13 residues. CDR3 region: CASSFRSSYEQYF. The CDR3 nucleotides are TGTGCCAGCAGTTTCCGCAGCTCCTACGAGCAGTACTTC.

CDR3 nucleotide sequence: TGCGCCAGTCAACAGGGTTCTTGGACTGAAGCTTTCTTT. This sequence encodes CASQQGSWTEAFF. V and J are TRBV10-2 and TRBJ1-1; D possibly corresponds to TRBD1 (6 bases). Germline V gives CDR1 WSHSY, CDR2 SAAADI. V lost 9 bases and J lost 5, with 16 bases in between. CDR3 size: 13 residues.

The gene calls are TRBV4-1 and TRBJ1-2; D is uncertain. This CDR3 spans 12 amino acids. Germline V gene lookup returns CDR1 MGHRA and CDR2 YSYEKL. V lost 0 bases, J lost 8 bases, and 7 bases lay in between. The chain's CDR3 is CASSQDWEGYTF. DNA for the CDR3: TGCGCCAGCAGCCAAGATTGGGAGGGCTACACCTTC.

The chain employs TRBV19 and TRBJ2-1; 10 bases align to TRBD2. V gave up 6 bases and J gave up 10 bases; unmatched junction bases: 9. This CDR3 has 14 amino acids. CDR1 LNHDA and CDR2 SQIVND come from the germline V gene (reference sequence). CDR3 region: CASRGTSALGEQFF. CDR3 in DNA: TGTGCCAGTAGGGGGACTAGCGCTCTCGGGGAGCAGTTCTTC.

J is TRBJ1-1 and V is TRBV27, with D possibly matching TRBD1 (6 bases). Germline V CDR1 and CDR2: MNHEY, SMNVEV (reference sequence). Trimming took off 6 bases at V and 1 base at J, with 12 bases between the two ends. CDR3 length: 14 amino acids. The CDR3 is CASSPDSPNTEAFF. The CDR3 bases are TGTGCCAGCAGCCCGGACAGCCCGAACACTGAAGCTTTCTTT.

This sequence joins TRBV29-1 and TRBJ2-5; D might be TRBD1 (5 bases). Germline V lookup: CDR1 SQVTM, CDR2 ANQGSEA. Trimming took 5 bases from V and 4 from J, leaving 11 bases between them. The CDR3 runs 12 residues. The DNA of the CDR3 is TGCAGCGTTCAGGGTAACCGAGAGACCCAGTACTTC. This codes for CSVQGNRETQYF.

This chain connects TRBV5-1 to TRBJ2-1; possible D gene TRBD1, 6 bases. Trimming shortened V by 4 bases and J by 4 bases, and 15 bases separated the two germline ends. Germline V gene sequence: CDR1 SGHRS, CDR2 YFSETQ. The CDR3 loop spans 15 amino acids. CDR3 protein: CASSVVVGAYNEQFF. DNA for the CDR3: TGCGCCAGCAGCGTGGTAGTGGGGGCGTACAATGAGCAGTTCTTC.

Concerning this clone itself: The junction departs from germline at one end; a sequencing error may be responsible. J is TRBJ2-7 and V is TRBV10-3; 8 bases fit TRBD1. Germline V lookup: CDR1 ENHRY, CDR2 SYGVKD. The CDR3 contains 15 residues. CDR3 coding DNA: TGTGCCATCAGCAACCAGGGGGCCACCTCCTCCGAGCAGTACTTC. It yields the protein CAISNQGATSSEQYF.

This clone was seen more than once but under ten times. The gene calls are TRBV29-1 and TRBJ2-7; a weak D match, TRBD1 (5 bases). Trimming stripped 7 bases from V and 5 bases from J, with 15 bases between. This CDR3 is 12 amino acids long. CDR1 and CDR2 (germline): SQVTM, ANQGSEA. The CDR3 sequence is CSAAGIGNEQYF. CDR3 nucleotides: TGCAGCGCGGCAGGGATAGGTAACGAGCAGTACTTC.

V usage is TRBV30 and J usage is TRBJ1-6; 10 bases fit TRBD1. Germline V CDR1 and CDR2: GTSNPN, SVGIG (reference sequence). The CDR3 extends over 15 amino acids. J lost 7 bases, V lost 5 bases, and 8 bases had no gene match. The CDR3 bases are TGTGCCTGGGTGGCAGGGACAGGGGTGAATTCACCCCTCCACTTT. Protein product: CAWVAGTGVNSPLHF.

The chain has TRBV19 and TRBJ1-1; D possibly corresponds to TRBD1 (6 bases). The CDR3 contains 14 residues. The V end lost 1 base, the J end lost 6 bases, and 12 bases lay between the germline ends. Germline V gene data show CDR1 as LNHDA and CDR2 as SQIVND (reference sequence). The CDR3 DNA sequence: TGTGCCAGTAGTATAGGGTCAGGGGTTTCTGAAGCTTTCTTT. Encoded protein: CASSIGSGVSEAFF.

The CDR3 DNA reads as TGTGCCAGCGGTGTCAGGTCCAGCACAGATACGCAGTATTTT. Encoded protein: CASGVRSSTDTQYF. The rearrangement joins TRBV2 to TRBJ2-3, with D unclear. CDR3 size: 14 residues. Trimming cost V 8 bases and J 0 bases, with 12 bases left between them. CDR1 and CDR2 (germline): SNHLY, FYNNEI. Based on the CDR3 plus reference TRBV2 and TRBJ2-3, the full variable domain is EPEVTQTPSHQVTQMGQEVILRCVPISNHLYFYWYRQILGQKVEFLVSFYNNEISEKSEIFDDQFSVERPDGSNFTLKIRSTKLEDSAMYFCASGVRSSTDTQYFGPGTRLTVL.

This chain links TRBV7-6 with TRBJ1-1; 9 positions match TRBD1. Germline-derived CDR1 and CDR2 are SGHVS and FNYEAQ. V lost 5 bases to trimming and J lost 6 bases; unmatched junction nucleotides: 10. The CDR3 is 15 amino acids. The CDR3 coding sequence is TGTGCCAGCAGCCCCCCCACCGGGACAGGGCCTGAAGCTTTCTTT. Residues: CASSPPTGTGPEAFF.

The rearrangement links TRBV9 to TRBJ2-1, with 12 nucleotides matching TRBD2. CDR3 length: 17 residues. V trimming: 2 bases; J trimming: 0 bases; junction bases outside the gene matches: 3. CDR1 is SGDLS and CDR2 is YYNGEE in the germline V gene. This CDR3 is CASSVGLAGSSYNEQFF. The CDR3 region has the DNA TGTGCCAGCAGCGTCGGACTAGCGGGGAGCTCCTACAATGAGCAGTTCTTC.

The rearrangement links TRBV12-5 to TRBJ2-6; 10 bases align to TRBD1. Germline CDR1 reads LGHNT; CDR2 reads FRNRAP. The V gene end was trimmed by 5 bases and the J gene end by 0 bases; junction bases not matched to a gene: 10. The CDR3 loop spans 19 amino acids. The CDR3 DNA follows: TGTGCTAGTGGTCCCGGGACAGGGGTTACTAGCTCTGGGGCCAACGTCCTGACTTTC. Its protein product is CASGPGTGVTSSGANVLTF.

This chain joins TRBV4-1 and TRBJ1-1; possible D gene TRBD1, 6 bases. The germline V and J ends were trimmed by 0 bases and 6 bases, with 11 bases remaining between them. The CDR3 has 14 residues. Germline V gene data show CDR1 as MGHRA and CDR2 as YSYEKL. In nucleotides, the CDR3 is TGCGCCAGCAGCCAAGATAGGGGGTTGGCTGAAGCTTTCTTT. It translates to CASSQDRGLAEAFF.

The chain employs TRBV7-9 and TRBJ2-3; possibly TRBD2 for D (5 bases). The CDR3 has 12 amino acids. V dropped 8 bases and J dropped 8 bases, with 14 bases sitting between them. CDR1 and CDR2 (germline): SEHNR, FQNEAQ (reference sequence). The CDR3 spells CASSGGGGTQYF. The CDR3 coding sequence is TGTGCCAGCTCCGGAGGAGGAGGTACGCAGTATTTT.

J is TRBJ2-3 and V is TRBV19; D perhaps matches TRBD1 (6 bases). V was trimmed by 4 bases and J by 3 bases, leaving 11 bases between them. Germline CDR1 and CDR2: LNHDA and SQIVND (reference sequence). The CDR3 loop spans 14 amino acids. Here the CDR3 DNA reads TGTGCCAGTAGTACGAGCGGACAGACAGATACGCAGTATTTT. Translated: CASSTSGQTDTQYF. The variable domain in full, with the rest retrieved from reference TRBV19 and TRBJ2-3, is DGGITQSPKYLFRKEGQNVTLSCEQNLNHDAMYWYRQDPGQGLRLIYYSQIVNDFQKGDIAEGYSVSREKKESFPLTVTSAQKNPTAFYLCASSTSGQTDTQYFGPGTRLTVL.

This clone came up once. The rearrangement uses TRBV7-9 and TRBJ1-1; no definite D call. CDR3 length equals 13 residues. Germline CDR1 and CDR2: SEHNR and FQNEAQ (reference sequence). The V and J ends lost 5 bases and 7 bases respectively, with 14 bases between them. The CDR3 loop reads CASSRSTSGEAFF. CDR3 sequence (DNA): TGTGCCAGCAGCCGTTCGACCAGCGGTGAAGCTTTCTTT.